A single sample is the source of the 22 T cell receptor beta chains below, sequenced in a study of blood T cell repertoires in COVID-19. The data were produced by immunoSEQ multiplex PCR, yet TCRdb's version contains in-frame clones alone and is incomplete. This sample has 61,000 or so clones, with roughly three quarters found just once. The material sequenced was peripheral blood. All receptors derive from a woman in her sixties or seventies with acute or convalescent COVID-19.

This sequence joins TRBV6-5 and TRBJ2-5, with 9 bases aligning to TRBD1. The V gene's germline CDR1 is MNHEY and CDR2 SVGAGI. There are 14 residues in the CDR3. V was pared by 7 bases and J by 2 bases, with 5 bases of the junction left unmatched. The CDR3, as DNA: TGTGCCAGCACACAGACAGGGGGTCAAGAGACCCAGTACTTC. Its protein product is CASTQTGGQETQYF.

The sample holds a few counts of this clone. This chain joins TRBV5-6 and TRBJ1-1, with D hard to call. V was shortened by 2 bases and J by 5 bases, with 13 bases between the two germline ends. The CDR3 extends over 14 amino acids. Per the germline V gene, CDR1 is SGHDT and CDR2 is YYEEEE. The CDR3 here is CASSLWWADTEAFF. The CDR3 bases are TGTGCCAGCAGCTTATGGTGGGCAGATACTGAAGCTTTCTTT.

With respect to this clone: The junction does not match germline at one end; this may be a read error. The chain is built from TRBV2 and TRBJ1-1; possibly TRBD1 for D (6 bases). CDR1 is SNHLY and CDR2 is FYNNEI in the germline V gene. This CDR3 is 13 amino acids long. The CDR3 DNA is TGTGCCAGCAGCGAAGGGGGGCGGTATGAAGCTTTCTTT. The encoded protein is CASSEGGRYEAFF. Based on the CDR3 plus reference TRBV2 and TRBJ1-1, the full variable domain is EPEVTQTPSHQVTQMGQEVILRCVPISNHLYFYWYRQILGQKVEFLVSFYNNEISEKSEIFDDQFSVERPDGSNFTLKIRSTKLEDSAMYFCASSEGGRYEAFFGQGTRLTVV.

The chain carries TRBV11-1 and TRBJ1-2; 7 nucleotides align to TRBD1. Germline V CDR1 and CDR2: SGHAT, FQDESV (reference sequence). The CDR3 spans 14 residues. J was trimmed by 6 bases and V by 5 bases; bases with no gene match: 9. CDR3 sequence reads: CASSRQGGSDGYTF. Here the CDR3 DNA reads TGTGCCAGCAGCAGACAGGGCGGGTCGGATGGCTACACCTTC. The whole variable domain, remainder taken from reference TRBV11-1 and TRBJ1-2, is EAEVAQSPRYKITEKSQAVAFWCDPISGHATLYWYRQILGQGPELLVQFQDESVVDDSQLPKDRFSAERLKGVDSTLKIQPAELGDSAMYLCASSRQGGSDGYTFGSGTRLTVV.

V and J are TRBV24-1 and TRBJ1-2; the D gene is possibly TRBD1 (6 bases). V was shortened by 4 bases and J by 4 bases, with 6 bases between the two germline ends. The CDR3 has 12 amino acids. Germline V gene lookup returns CDR1 KGHDR and CDR2 SFDVKD. The CDR3 is CATSEQGYGYTF. Written as DNA, the CDR3 is TGTGCCACCAGTGAACAGGGCTATGGCTACACCTTC.

DNA for the CDR3: TGTGCCAGCAGTTACGAACGGGGGGGAGGGACAGATACGCAGTATTTT. Protein sequence: CASSYERGGGTDTQYF. This rearrangement joins TRBV6-7 to TRBJ2-3; 8 bases align to TRBD2. TRBV6-7 counts as an open reading frame of uncertain function. V shed 2 bases and J 3 bases; nucleotides not matched to a gene: 7. This CDR3 region has 16 residues.

The chain combines TRBV21-1 with TRBJ1-1. TRBV21-1 is termed a pseudogene. The CDR3 contains 15 residues. CDR3 residues: CASSKGGSMNTEAFF. The CDR3 DNA sequence: TGTGCCAGCAGCAAAGGAGGCAGCATGAACACTGAAGCTTTCTTT.

The chain employs TRBV5-4 and TRBJ1-2; D may be TRBD1 (6 bases). Trimming took off 2 bases at V and 8 bases at J, with 13 bases between the two ends. The CDR3 totals 13 residues. From germline, CDR1 is SGHNT and CDR2 YYREEE (reference sequence). The chain's CDR3 is CASSLSTGQGYTF. The DNA for the CDR3 is TGTGCCAGCAGCTTATCTACAGGACAGGGCTACACCTTC.

This clone was recorded only once. V and J are TRBV24-1 and TRBJ2-3, with TRBD2 as a possible D gene (6 bases). The V end lost 8 bases, the J end lost 3 bases, and 20 bases lay between the germline ends. The CDR3 covers 16 residues. In germline, CDR1 is KGHDR, CDR2 SFDVKD. CDR3 DNA: TGTGCCACCAAGTTGTCGGGTGGGGGGAAAACAGATACGCAGTATTTT. Its translation: CATKLSGGGKTDTQYF.

V is TRBV3-1 (or the pseudogene TRBV3-2) and J is TRBJ2-3; 7 bases are a match to TRBD2. Trimming cost V 0 bases and J 5 bases; bases outside gene matches: 5. CDR3 length: 15 amino acids. In germline, CDR1 is LGHDT, CDR2 YNNKEL (reference sequence). The CDR3 DNA follows: TGTGCCAGCAGCCAAGATCCCGAGCGGGGAGATACGCAGTATTTT. This sequence encodes CASSQDPERGDTQYF.

The rearrangement joins TRBV5-1 to TRBJ2-2; D not resolved. V was cut by 4 bases and J by 1 base, with 14 bases left in between. This CDR3 has 16 residues. The germline gives CDR1 SGHRS, CDR2 YFSETQ. CDR3 in amino acids: CASSPHSRMNTGELFF. The DNA of the CDR3 is TGCGCCAGCAGCCCTCACAGCAGAATGAACACCGGGGAGCTGTTTTTT.

Only a few counts were recorded for this clone. Its ends do not fully match the called genes, so a read error is possible. V usage is TRBV7-7 and J usage is TRBJ2-1; maybe TRBD1 (6 bases). The CDR3 is 17 amino acids. Germline CDR1 and CDR2: SSHAT and FNYEAQ (reference sequence). CDR3 amino acids: CASTDPRQDSSYNEQFF. The CDR3 nucleotides are TGTGCTAGCACAGACCCCCGACAGGATAGCTCCTACAATGAGCAGTTCTTC.

The chain has TRBV2 and TRBJ2-2; 9 bases match TRBD1. Germline assignment: CDR1 SNHLY and CDR2 FYNNEI. The CDR3 sequence is 16 residues long. Trimming cost V 4 bases and J 3 bases; bases outside gene matches: 6. CDR3 in amino acids: CASSGRQGGDTGELFF. In DNA, the CDR3 is TGTGCCAGCAGTGGTAGACAGGGGGGGGACACCGGGGAGCTGTTTTTT.

The V and J genes are TRBV5-6 and TRBJ1-2; D gene uncertain. Per germline, CDR1 SGHDT and CDR2 YYEEEE. CDR3 length: 15 amino acids. V lost 0 bases to trimming and J lost 4 bases, with 13 bases between them. CDR3 sequence (DNA): TGTGCCAGCAGCTTGGTGGTGTTCCCGGGCTATGGCTACACCTTC. Translating gives CASSLVVFPGYGYTF.

This clone was seen only a few times. V usage is TRBV27 and J usage is TRBJ1-5, with 8 positions matching TRBD1. Losses at the gene ends were 6 bases for V and 3 bases for J; bases not matched to a gene: 4. Germline V CDR1 and CDR2: MNHEY, SMNVEV (reference sequence). This CDR3 contains 14 residues. CDR3 in amino acids: CASSWTGSNQPQHF. CDR3 bases: TGTGCCAGCAGCTGGACAGGGTCCAATCAGCCCCAGCATTTT.

The J gene is TRBJ1-6, the V gene TRBV7-9; D may be TRBD1 (5 bases). The CDR3 spans 15 residues. Trimming took 6 bases from V and 6 from J, leaving 15 bases between them. Germline CDR1 is SEHNR and CDR2 is FQNEAQ (reference sequence). The CDR3 bases are TGTGCCAGCAGGAGTGTGGGGCTTGGTAATTCACCCCTCCACTTT. This encodes CASRSVGLGNSPLHF. The whole variable domain, filled in from reference TRBV7-9 and TRBJ1-6, reads DTGVSQNPRHKITKRGQNVTFRCDPISEHNRLYWYRQTLGQGPEFLTYFQNEAQLEKSRLLSDRFSAERPKGSFSTLEIQRTEQGDSAMYLCASRSVGLGNSPLHFGNGTRLTVT.

The V call is TRBV15, the J call TRBJ1-6; D unclear. Germline V gives CDR1 LNHNV, CDR2 YYDKDF (reference sequence). V lost 3 bases and J lost 9, with 9 bases in between. This CDR3 is 13 amino acids long. The CDR3 spells CATSSPLSSPLHF. The DNA of the CDR3 is TGTGCCACCAGCAGCCCCCTATCTTCACCCCTCCACTTT.

The chain is built from TRBV5-1 and TRBJ1-2; D possibly corresponds to TRBD1 (6 bases). Germline CDR1 and CDR2: SGHRS and YFSETQ. There are 14 residues in the CDR3. With 2 bases removed from V and 4 bases from J, the gap between germline ends came to 12 bases. The CDR3 sequence: CASSLGMTGYGYTF. The CDR3 DNA is TGCGCCAGCAGCTTAGGAATGACAGGCTATGGCTACACCTTC.

V usage is TRBV28 and J usage is TRBJ1-5; D is possibly TRBD1 (5 bases). This CDR3 region has 14 residues. The germline gives CDR1 MDHEN, CDR2 SYDVKM. V was cut by 3 bases and J by 6 bases, with 12 bases left in between. CDR3 in amino acids: CASSFSGYSQPQHF. The CDR3 region has the DNA TGTGCCAGCAGTTTTTCAGGGTATAGTCAGCCCCAGCATTTT.

The chain employs TRBV30 and TRBJ1-4; tentatively, D is TRBD1 (6 bases). This CDR3 spans 13 amino acids. V was pared by 8 bases and J by 5 bases, with 15 bases between. Germline lookup yields CDR1 GTSNPN and CDR2 SVGIG (reference sequence). The CDR3 DNA is TGTGCCGGGGGGGGCCAGAACAATGAAAAACTGTTTTTT. As protein: CAGGGQNNEKLFF.

The V call is TRBV5-1, the J call TRBJ2-1; D is possibly TRBD1 (5 bases). Trimming took 6 bases from V and 6 from J, leaving 16 bases between them. The CDR3 runs to 14 residues. CDR1 and CDR2 from the germline V gene are SGHRS and YFSETQ. The CDR3 DNA follows: TGCGCCAGCAACTTTGTCCAGGGATTCAATGAGCAGTTCTTC. Translated, it gives CASNFVQGFNEQFF.

V and J are TRBV5-6 and TRBJ2-2, with 8 bases identical to TRBD1. V dropped 4 bases and J dropped 9; count of bases not matched to a gene: 8. Germline CDR1 reads SGHDT; CDR2 reads YYEEEE. CDR3 size: 14 residues. The CDR3 coding sequence is TGTGCCAGCAGCACCAGACAGGGGACCCGGGAGCTGTTTTTT. Encoded protein: CASSTRQGTRELFF.